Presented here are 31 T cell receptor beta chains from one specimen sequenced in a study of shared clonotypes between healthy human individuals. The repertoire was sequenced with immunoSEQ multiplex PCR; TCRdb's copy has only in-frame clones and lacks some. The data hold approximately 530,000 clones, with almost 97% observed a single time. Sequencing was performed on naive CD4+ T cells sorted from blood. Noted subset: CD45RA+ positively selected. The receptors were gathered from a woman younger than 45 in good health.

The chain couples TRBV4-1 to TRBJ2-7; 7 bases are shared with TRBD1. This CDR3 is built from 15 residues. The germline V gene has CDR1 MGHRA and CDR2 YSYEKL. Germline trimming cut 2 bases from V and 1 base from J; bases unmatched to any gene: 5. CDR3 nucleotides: TGCGCCAGCAGCCAACCGGGACAGATGTCCTACGAGCAGTACTTC. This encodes CASSQPGQMSYEQYF.

DNA for the CDR3: TGTGCCAGCAGGCTCGGCGGGAGCAGTTACGAGCAGTACTTC. Translated, it gives CASRLGGSSYEQYF. V gene TRBV6-6 combines with J gene TRBJ2-7; 7 nucleotides align to TRBD2. Looked up from germline, CDR1 is MNHNY and CDR2 is SVGAGI (reference sequence). The V and J ends lost 6 bases and 4 bases, in that order; junction bases with no gene match: 9. This CDR3 contains 14 residues.

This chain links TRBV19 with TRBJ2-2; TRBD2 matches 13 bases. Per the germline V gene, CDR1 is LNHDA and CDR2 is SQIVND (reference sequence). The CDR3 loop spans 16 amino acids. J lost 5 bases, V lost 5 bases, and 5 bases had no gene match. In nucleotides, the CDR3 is TGTGCCAGTAGTCAACTAGCGGGAGGGAAAACCGGGGAGCTGTTTTTT. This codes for CASSQLAGGKTGELFF.

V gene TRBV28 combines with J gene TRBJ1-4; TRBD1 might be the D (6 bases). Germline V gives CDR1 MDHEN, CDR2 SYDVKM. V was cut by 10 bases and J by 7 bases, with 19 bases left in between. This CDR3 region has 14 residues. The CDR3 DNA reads TGTGCCATCTCCCACAGGGCGAAGGGTGAAAAACTGTTTTTT. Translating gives CAISHRAKGEKLFF.

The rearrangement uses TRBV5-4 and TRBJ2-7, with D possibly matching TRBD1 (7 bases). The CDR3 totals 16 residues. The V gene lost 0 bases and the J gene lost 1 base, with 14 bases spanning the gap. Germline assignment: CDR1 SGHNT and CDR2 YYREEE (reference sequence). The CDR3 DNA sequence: TGTGCCAGCAGCTTGGGTGGCGCAGGGGGGTCCTACGAGCAGTACTTC. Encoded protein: CASSLGGAGGSYEQYF.

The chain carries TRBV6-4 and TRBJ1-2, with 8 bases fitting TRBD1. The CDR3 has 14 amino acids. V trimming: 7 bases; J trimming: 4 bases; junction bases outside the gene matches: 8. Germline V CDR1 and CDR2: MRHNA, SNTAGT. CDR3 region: CASNLATGVYGYTF. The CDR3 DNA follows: TGTGCCAGCAACTTAGCGACAGGGGTCTATGGCTACACCTTC.

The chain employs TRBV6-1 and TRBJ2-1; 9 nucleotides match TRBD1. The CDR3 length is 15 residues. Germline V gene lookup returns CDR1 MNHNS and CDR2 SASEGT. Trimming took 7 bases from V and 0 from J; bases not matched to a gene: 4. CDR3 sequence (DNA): TGTGCCAGCATCGGGACAGGGAGCTCCTACAATGAGCAGTTCTTC. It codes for CASIGTGSSYNEQFF.

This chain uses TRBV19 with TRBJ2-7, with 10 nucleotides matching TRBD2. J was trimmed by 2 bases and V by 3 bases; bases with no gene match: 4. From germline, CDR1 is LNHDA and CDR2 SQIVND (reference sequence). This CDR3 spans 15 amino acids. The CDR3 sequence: CASSIELAGAYEQYF. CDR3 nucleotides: TGTGCCAGTAGTATTGAGCTAGCGGGAGCCTACGAGCAGTACTTC.

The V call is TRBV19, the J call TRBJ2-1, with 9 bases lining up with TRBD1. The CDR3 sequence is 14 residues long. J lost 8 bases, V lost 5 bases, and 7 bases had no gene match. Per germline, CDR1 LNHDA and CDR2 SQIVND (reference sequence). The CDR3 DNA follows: TGTGCCAGTAGTCCGGGACAGGGATATCATGAGCAGTTCTTC. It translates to CASSPGQGYHEQFF.

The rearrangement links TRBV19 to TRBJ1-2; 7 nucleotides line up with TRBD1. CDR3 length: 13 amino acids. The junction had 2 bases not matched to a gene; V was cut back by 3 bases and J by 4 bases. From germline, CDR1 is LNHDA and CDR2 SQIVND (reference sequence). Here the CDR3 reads CASSMTGLYGYTF. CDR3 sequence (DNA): TGTGCCAGTAGTATGACAGGGCTCTATGGCTACACCTTC.

CDR3 amino acids: CASSQSGLTLISYEQYF. CDR3 nucleotide sequence: TGCGCCAGCAGTCAATCCGGACTGACGCTCATCTCCTACGAGCAGTACTTC. V and J are TRBV23-1 and TRBJ2-5, with D tentatively TRBD2 (5 bases). With the DNA end fitting TRBJ2-7 better, the J assignment may be wrong. TRBV23-1 is an open reading frame, and its role is uncertain. There are 17 residues in the CDR3.

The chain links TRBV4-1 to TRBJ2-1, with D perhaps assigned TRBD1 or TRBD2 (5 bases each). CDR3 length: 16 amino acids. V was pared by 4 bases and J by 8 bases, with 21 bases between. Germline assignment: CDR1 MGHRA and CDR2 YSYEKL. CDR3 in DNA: TGCGCCAGCAGCCGACCGGGACGGGAAAATTTCCATGAGCAGTTCTTC. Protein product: CASSRPGRENFHEQFF.

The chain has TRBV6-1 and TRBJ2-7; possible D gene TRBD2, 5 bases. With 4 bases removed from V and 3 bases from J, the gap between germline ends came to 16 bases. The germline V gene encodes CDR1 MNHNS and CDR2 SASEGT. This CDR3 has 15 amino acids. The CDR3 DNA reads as TGTGCCAGCAGTGCTTCCGGGATTCGTTACTACGAGCAGTACTTC. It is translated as CASSASGIRYYEQYF.

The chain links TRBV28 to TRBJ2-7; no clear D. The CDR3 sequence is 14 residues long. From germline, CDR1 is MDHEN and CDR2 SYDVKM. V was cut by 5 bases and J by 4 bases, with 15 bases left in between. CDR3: CASSQFYDPYEQYF. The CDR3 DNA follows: TGTGCCAGCAGTCAATTCTACGACCCTTACGAGCAGTACTTC.

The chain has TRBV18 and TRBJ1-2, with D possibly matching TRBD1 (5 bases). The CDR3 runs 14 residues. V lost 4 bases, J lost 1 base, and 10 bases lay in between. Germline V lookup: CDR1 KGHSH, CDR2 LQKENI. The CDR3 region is CASSRETVNYGYTF. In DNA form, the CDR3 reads TGTGCCAGCTCACGGGAGACAGTTAACTATGGCTACACCTTC.

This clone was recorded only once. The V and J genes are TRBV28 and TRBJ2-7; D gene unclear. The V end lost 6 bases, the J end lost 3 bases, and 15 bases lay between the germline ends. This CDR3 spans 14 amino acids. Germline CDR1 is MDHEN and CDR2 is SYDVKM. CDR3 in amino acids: CASSSPVTVYEQYF. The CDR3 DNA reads TGTGCCAGCAGCTCCCCCGTAACTGTCTACGAGCAGTACTTC.

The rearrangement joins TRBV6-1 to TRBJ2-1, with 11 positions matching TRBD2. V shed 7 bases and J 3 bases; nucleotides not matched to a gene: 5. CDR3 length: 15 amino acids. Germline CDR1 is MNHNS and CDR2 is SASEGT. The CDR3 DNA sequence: TGTGCCAGCACACAACTAGCGGGAGACTACAATGAGCAGTTCTTC. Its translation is CASTQLAGDYNEQFF.

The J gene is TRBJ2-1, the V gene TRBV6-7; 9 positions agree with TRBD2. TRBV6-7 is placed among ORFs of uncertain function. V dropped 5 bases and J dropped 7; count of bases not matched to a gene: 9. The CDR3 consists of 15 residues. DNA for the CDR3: TGTGCCAGCAGTAAGCGGGAGGCGTTGTGGAATGAGCAGTTCTTC. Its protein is CASSKREALWNEQFF.

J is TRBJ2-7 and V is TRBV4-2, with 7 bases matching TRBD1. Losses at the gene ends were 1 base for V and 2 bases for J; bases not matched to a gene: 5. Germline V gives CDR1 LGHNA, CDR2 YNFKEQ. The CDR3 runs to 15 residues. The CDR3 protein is CASSQGGTATYEQYF. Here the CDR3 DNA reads TGTGCCAGCAGCCAAGGAGGGACAGCAACCTACGAGCAGTACTTC.

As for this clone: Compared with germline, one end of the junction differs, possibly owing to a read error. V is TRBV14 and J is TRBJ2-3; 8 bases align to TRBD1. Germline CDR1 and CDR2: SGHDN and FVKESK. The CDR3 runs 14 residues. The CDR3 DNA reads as TGTGCCAGCAGCCATCCAGGGGGCACGGATACGCAGTATTTT. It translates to CASSHPGGTDTQYF.

CDR3 sequence reads: CASSFSLRSSYNEQFF. CDR3 bases: TGTGCCAGTAGTTTCTCCCTCCGGAGCTCCTACAATGAGCAGTTCTTC. The chain couples TRBV19 to TRBJ2-1, with D unclear. The CDR3 spans 16 residues. Looked up from germline, CDR1 is LNHDA and CDR2 is SQIVND (reference sequence). Between the trimmed V and J ends, which lost 5 bases and 0 bases, there was a span of 14 bases.

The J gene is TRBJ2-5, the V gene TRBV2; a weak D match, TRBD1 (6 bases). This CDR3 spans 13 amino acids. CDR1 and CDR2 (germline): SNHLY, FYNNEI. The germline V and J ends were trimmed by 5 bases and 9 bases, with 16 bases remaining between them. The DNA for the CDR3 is TGTGCCAGCAGTAGGGACACCGGCCAGGCCCAGTACTTC. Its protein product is CASSRDTGQAQYF.

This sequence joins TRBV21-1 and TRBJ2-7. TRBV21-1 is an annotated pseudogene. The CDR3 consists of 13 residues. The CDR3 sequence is CASSKAFDYEQYF. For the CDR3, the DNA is TGTGCCAGCAGCAAAGCCTTCGACTACGAGCAGTACTTC.

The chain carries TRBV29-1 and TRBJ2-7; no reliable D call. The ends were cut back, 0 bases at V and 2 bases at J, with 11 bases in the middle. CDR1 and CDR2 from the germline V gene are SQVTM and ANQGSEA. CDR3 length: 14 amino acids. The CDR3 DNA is TGCAGCGTTGAAGATCTCGGGCCCCCCTACGAGCAGTACTTC. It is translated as CSVEDLGPPYEQYF.

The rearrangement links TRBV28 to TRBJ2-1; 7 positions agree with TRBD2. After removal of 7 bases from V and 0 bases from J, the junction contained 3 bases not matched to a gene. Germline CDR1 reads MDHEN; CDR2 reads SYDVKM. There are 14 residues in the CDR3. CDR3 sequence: CASKRDYSYNEQFF. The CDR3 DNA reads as TGTGCCAGCAAGAGGGACTACTCCTACAATGAGCAGTTCTTC.

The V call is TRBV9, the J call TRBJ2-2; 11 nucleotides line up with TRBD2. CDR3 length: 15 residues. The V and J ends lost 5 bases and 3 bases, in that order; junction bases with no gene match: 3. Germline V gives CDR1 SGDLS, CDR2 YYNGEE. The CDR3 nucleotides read TGTGCCAGCAGGCCGGGACTAGCGGACACCGGGGAGCTGTTTTTT. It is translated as CASRPGLADTGELFF.

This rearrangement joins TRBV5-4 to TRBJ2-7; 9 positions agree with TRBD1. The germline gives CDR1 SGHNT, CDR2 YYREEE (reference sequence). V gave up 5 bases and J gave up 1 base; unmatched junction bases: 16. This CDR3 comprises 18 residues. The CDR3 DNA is TGTGCCAGCAGTTTCCGGGACAGGGTTTGGGAGCGGTCCTACGAGCAGTACTTC. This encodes CASSFRDRVWERSYEQYF.

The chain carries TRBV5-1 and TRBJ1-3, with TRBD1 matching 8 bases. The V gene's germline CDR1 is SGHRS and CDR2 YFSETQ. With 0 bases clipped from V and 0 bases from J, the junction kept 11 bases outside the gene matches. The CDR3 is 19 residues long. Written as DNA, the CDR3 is TGCGCCAGCAGCTTGGAGGGGACAGGCTTTAGCAGCTCTGGAAACACCATATATTTT. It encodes CASSLEGTGFSSSGNTIYF.

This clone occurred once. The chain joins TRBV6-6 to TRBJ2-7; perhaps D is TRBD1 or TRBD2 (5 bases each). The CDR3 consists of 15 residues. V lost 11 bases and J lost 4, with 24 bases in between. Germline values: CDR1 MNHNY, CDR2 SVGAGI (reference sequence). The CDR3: CASRGRDGILYEQYF. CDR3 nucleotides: TGTGCCTCAAGGGGTAGGGACGGAATCCTTTACGAGCAGTACTTC.

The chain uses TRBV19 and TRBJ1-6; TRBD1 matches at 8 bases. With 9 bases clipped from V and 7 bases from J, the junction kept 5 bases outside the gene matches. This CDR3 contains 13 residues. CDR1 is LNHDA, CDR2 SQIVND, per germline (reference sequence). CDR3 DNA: TGTGCCAGCGACACAGGGGGAAATTCACCCCTCCACTTT. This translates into CASDTGGNSPLHF.

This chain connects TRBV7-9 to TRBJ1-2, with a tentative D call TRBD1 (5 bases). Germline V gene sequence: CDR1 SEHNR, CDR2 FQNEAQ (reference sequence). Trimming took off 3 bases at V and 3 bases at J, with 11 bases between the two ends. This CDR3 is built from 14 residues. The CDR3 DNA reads TGTGCCAGCAGCTTTTGGGGGGAGGACTATGGCTACACCTTC. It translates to CASSFWGEDYGYTF.